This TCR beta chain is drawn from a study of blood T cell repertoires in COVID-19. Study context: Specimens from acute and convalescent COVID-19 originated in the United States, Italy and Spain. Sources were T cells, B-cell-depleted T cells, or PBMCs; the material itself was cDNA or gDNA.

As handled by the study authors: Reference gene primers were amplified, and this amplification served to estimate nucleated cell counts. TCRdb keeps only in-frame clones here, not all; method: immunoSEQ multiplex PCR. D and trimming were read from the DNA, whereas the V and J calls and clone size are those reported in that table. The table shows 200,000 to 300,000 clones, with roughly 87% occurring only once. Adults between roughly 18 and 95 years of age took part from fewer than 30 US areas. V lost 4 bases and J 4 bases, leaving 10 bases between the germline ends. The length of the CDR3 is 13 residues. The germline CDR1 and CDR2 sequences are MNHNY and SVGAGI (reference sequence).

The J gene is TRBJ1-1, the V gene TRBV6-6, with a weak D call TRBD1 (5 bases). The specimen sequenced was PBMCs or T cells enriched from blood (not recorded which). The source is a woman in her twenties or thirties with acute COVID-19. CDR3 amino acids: CASSSRGGTEAFF. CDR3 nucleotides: TGTGCCAGCAGTTCCCGCGGGGGCACTGAAGCTTTCTTT.